A selection of T cell receptor beta chains follows, all from one sample in a study of Graves' ophthalmopathy and Graves' hyperthyroidism. MiXCR, applied by TCRdb to the multiplex PCR reads, yields one record per CDR3 protein. The sample holds about 590,000 distinct CDR3 sequences, about 35% seen once. Sequencing input: peripheral blood or thyroid tissue (not recorded which). The receptors derive from an adult man with Graves' hyperthyroidism. The CDR3 runs from the conserved cysteine through the conserved F or W. The D gene is left open where the match is weak. Expanded clones are given a class, and other clones once, few, many or no size at all.

D gene: TRBD1
CDR3 length: 12
V gene: TRBV2
clone size: -
J gene: TRBJ2-7
CDR3 DNA: TGTGCCAGCACCAGAACAGGGGGCGAGCAGTACTTC
CDR3 protein: CASTRTGGEQYF

D gene: -
CDR3 length: 12
V gene: TRBV29-1
clone size: -
J gene: TRBJ1-4
CDR3 DNA: TGCAGCGTGAAGGGGGATAATGAAAAACTGTTTTTT
CDR3 protein: CSVKGDNEKLFF

D gene: -
CDR3 length: 16
V gene: TRBV6-5
clone size: many
J gene: TRBJ1-2
CDR3 DNA: TGTGCCAGCATTGAGCCGGGCCTCCTCACCGGGCATGGCTACACCTTC
CDR3 protein: CASIEPGLLTGHGYTF

D gene: -
CDR3 length: 18
V gene: TRBV20-1
clone size: many
J gene: TRBJ1-1
CDR3 DNA: TGCAGTGCTAGAGATTTCAGGAATTCGCGAGGGGTGGGCACTGAAGCTTTCTTT
CDR3 protein: CSARDFRNSRGVGTEAFF

D gene: -
CDR3 length: 14
V gene: TRBV6-5
clone size: once
J gene: TRBJ1-3
CDR3 DNA: TGTGCCAGCAGTGACAGCTTCTCTGGAAACACCATATATTTT
CDR3 protein: CASSDSFSGNTIYF

D gene: -
CDR3 length: 13
V gene: TRBV5-5
clone size: -
J gene: TRBJ2-2
CDR3 DNA: TGTGCCAGCAGCTTTTTTAACACCGGGGAGCTGTTTTTT
CDR3 protein: CASSFFNTGELFF

D gene: TRBD1
CDR3 length: 13
V gene: TRBV10-3
clone size: many
J gene: TRBJ1-6
CDR3 DNA: TGTGCCATTCGGGACAGCGATAATTCACCCCTCCACTTT
CDR3 protein: CAIRDSDNSPLHF

D gene: -
CDR3 length: 14
V gene: TRBV2
clone size: few
J gene: TRBJ1-5
CDR3 DNA: TGTGCCAGCAGTGAAAGCGGGAGGACTCAGCCCCAGCATTTT
CDR3 protein: CASSESGRTQPQHF

D gene: -
CDR3 length: 13
V gene: TRBV12-5
clone size: -
J gene: TRBJ2-2
CDR3 DNA: TGTGCTAGCCAAACTAGATACACCGGGGAGCTGTTTTTT
CDR3 protein: CASQTRYTGELFF

D gene: TRBD2
CDR3 length: 13
V gene: TRBV7-2
clone size: -
J gene: TRBJ2-5
CDR3 DNA: TGTGCCGGCAGCTTAGGCTGGGGGGGGACCCAGTACTTC
CDR3 protein: CAGSLGWGGTQYF

D gene: TRBD2
CDR3 length: 14
V gene: TRBV15
clone size: many
J gene: TRBJ2-3
CDR3 DNA: TGTGCCACCAGTCATAGCGGGAGTTCGGATACGCAGTATTTT
CDR3 protein: CATSHSGSSDTQYF

D gene: TRBD1
CDR3 length: 15
V gene: TRBV13
clone size: -
J gene: TRBJ2-7
CDR3 DNA: TGTGCCAGCAGCCCCCAGGGACAGGGGAATAGGGAGCAGTACTTC
CDR3 protein: CASSPQGQGNREQYF

D gene: -
CDR3 length: 14
V gene: TRBV5-1
clone size: -
J gene: TRBJ1-4
CDR3 DNA: TGCGCCAGCAGCTTCAGGGCAACTAGTGAAAAACTGTTTTTT
CDR3 protein: CASSFRATSEKLFF

D gene: TRBD1
CDR3 length: 15
V gene: TRBV12-3/TRBV12-4
clone size: few
J gene: TRBJ2-1
CDR3 DNA: TGTGCCAGCAGCCGCAACAGGGGGCAATTGAATGAGCAGTTCTTC
CDR3 protein: CASSRNRGQLNEQFF

D gene: -
CDR3 length: 13
V gene: TRBV6-1
clone size: many
J gene: TRBJ1-1
CDR3 DNA: TGTGCCAGCAGTGAATCGGTGTACACTGAAGCTTTCTTT
CDR3 protein: CASSESVYTEAFF

D gene: -
CDR3 length: 11
V gene: TRBV6-1
clone size: many
J gene: TRBJ2-7
CDR3 DNA: TGTGCCAGCAGTGAATGGGAGGAGCAGTACTTC
CDR3 protein: CASSEWEEQYF

D gene: TRBD1
CDR3 length: 16
V gene: TRBV5-6
clone size: -
J gene: TRBJ2-2
CDR3 DNA: TGTGCCAGCAGCTTTTCGACAGGGGGCTACACCGGGGAGCTGTTTTTT
CDR3 protein: CASSFSTGGYTGELFF

D gene: -
CDR3 length: 13
V gene: TRBV10-2
clone size: many
J gene: TRBJ1-2
CDR3 DNA: TGCGCCAGCAGTAAGGGCCTTAACTATGGCTACACCTTC
CDR3 protein: CASSKGLNYGYTF

D gene: -
CDR3 length: 20
V gene: TRBV12-3/TRBV12-4
clone size: -
J gene: TRBJ2-6
CDR3 DNA: TGTGCCAGCAGCCCCACCGGGTGGACAGCTGACTATTCTGGGGCCAACGTCCTGACTTTC
CDR3 protein: CASSPTGWTADYSGANVLTF

D gene: -
CDR3 length: 15
V gene: TRBV7-8
clone size: -
J gene: TRBJ1-4
CDR3 DNA: TGTGCCAGCAGCGTAGATGGAGAGGGAGGCGAAAAACTGTTTTTT
CDR3 protein: CASSVDGEGGEKLFF

D gene: -
CDR3 length: 13
V gene: TRBV29-1
clone size: -
J gene: TRBJ2-7
CDR3 DNA: TGCAGCGCCATTTACAGGGGAGGACACGAGCAGTACTTC
CDR3 protein: CSAIYRGGHEQYF

D gene: -
CDR3 length: 14
V gene: TRBV29-1
clone size: many
J gene: TRBJ1-2
CDR3 DNA: TGCAGCGTTGAAGAAAGGGAGGGAGGCTATGGCTACACCTTC
CDR3 protein: CSVEEREGGYGYTF

D gene: -
CDR3 length: 15
V gene: TRBV6-1
clone size: few
J gene: TRBJ1-5
CDR3 DNA: TGTGCCAGCAAACTGGGGGTGGGTAGCAATCAGCCCCAGCATTTT
CDR3 protein: CASKLGVGSNQPQHF

D gene: -
CDR3 length: 14
V gene: TRBV7-9
clone size: -
J gene: TRBJ1-1
CDR3 DNA: TGTGCCAGCAGCCCACTAGCGGGAGAGACTGAAGCTTTCTTT
CDR3 protein: CASSPLAGETEAFF

D gene: -
CDR3 length: 12
V gene: TRBV6-5
clone size: -
J gene: TRBJ2-3
CDR3 DNA: TGTGCCAGCACGGGACACACAGATACGCAGTATTTT
CDR3 protein: CASTGHTDTQYF

D gene: TRBD1
CDR3 length: 17
V gene: TRBV20-1
clone size: many
J gene: TRBJ1-2
CDR3 DNA: TGCAGTGCTAGAGACCCCTCCCCACGGACAGGGGTCTATGGCTACACCTTC
CDR3 protein: CSARDPSPRTGVYGYTF

D gene: -
CDR3 length: 16
V gene: TRBV7-9
clone size: -
J gene: TRBJ2-2
CDR3 DNA: TGTGCCAGCAGCTTAGCCCTGGGTATGGGCACCGGGGAGCTGTTTTTT
CDR3 protein: CASSLALGMGTGELFF

D gene: -
CDR3 length: 16
V gene: TRBV6-5
clone size: many
J gene: TRBJ1-1
CDR3 DNA: TGTGCCAGCAGCTCCCTATCGACAGTTACCAACACTGAAGCTTTCTTT
CDR3 protein: CASSSLSTVTNTEAFF

D gene: TRBD1
CDR3 length: 12
V gene: TRBV2
clone size: many
J gene: TRBJ1-2
CDR3 DNA: TGTGCCAGCGGGGACAGCTCCTATGGCTACACCTTC
CDR3 protein: CASGDSSYGYTF

D gene: -
CDR3 length: 13
V gene: TRBV10-3
clone size: -
J gene: TRBJ1-3
CDR3 DNA: TGTGCCATCAGTGAGGAACGGGGGAACACCATATATTTT
CDR3 protein: CAISEERGNTIYF

D gene: -
CDR3 length: 13
V gene: TRBV29-1
clone size: few
J gene: TRBJ1-3
CDR3 DNA: TGCAGCGGACAGGACGACTCTGGAAACACCATATATTTT
CDR3 protein: CSGQDDSGNTIYF

D gene: -
CDR3 length: 15
V gene: TRBV5-1
clone size: -
J gene: TRBJ2-5
CDR3 DNA: TGCGCCAGCAGCTTGGCGGGGAGTAGAACGGAGACCCAGTACTTC
CDR3 protein: CASSLAGSRTETQYF

D gene: TRBD2
CDR3 length: 14
V gene: TRBV29-1
clone size: -
J gene: TRBJ2-5
CDR3 DNA: TGCAGCGTTCAGGGGACTAGCAGGGCCGAGACCCAGTACTTC
CDR3 protein: CSVQGTSRAETQYF

D gene: -
CDR3 length: 14
V gene: TRBV7-9
clone size: many
J gene: TRBJ1-1
CDR3 DNA: TGTGCCAGCAGCTTATCAGTAATGAACACTGAAGCTTTCTTT
CDR3 protein: CASSLSVMNTEAFF

D gene: -
CDR3 length: 10
V gene: TRBV24-1
clone size: -
J gene: TRBJ2-2
CDR3 DNA: TGTGCCACCGCTCACGGGGGGCTGTTTTTT
CDR3 protein: CATAHGGLFF

D gene: -
CDR3 length: 13
V gene: TRBV7-6
clone size: many
J gene: TRBJ2-7
CDR3 DNA: TGTGCCAGCGCACCTCAAGGGGCCCACGAGCAGTACTTC
CDR3 protein: CASAPQGAHEQYF

D gene: -
CDR3 length: 15
V gene: TRBV7-9
clone size: many
J gene: TRBJ2-5
CDR3 DNA: TGTGCCAGCAGCTTAGCCCTAGGGGAGGAAGAGACCCAGTACTTC
CDR3 protein: CASSLALGEEETQYF

D gene: -
CDR3 length: 15
V gene: TRBV19
clone size: many
J gene: TRBJ2-2
CDR3 DNA: TGTGCCAGTACCCCACGGCGGGGGAACACCGGGGAGCTGTTTTTT
CDR3 protein: CASTPRRGNTGELFF

D gene: -
CDR3 length: 15
V gene: TRBV25-1
clone size: -
J gene: TRBJ2-7
CDR3 DNA: TGTGCCAGCAGTGAAAGTGGGGGCAGGTACAATGAGCAGTACTTC
CDR3 protein: CASSESGGRYNEQYF

D gene: -
CDR3 length: 13
V gene: TRBV7-8
clone size: many
J gene: TRBJ1-5
CDR3 DNA: TGTGCCAGCAGCCCGAACCGGGACCAGCCCCAGCATTTT
CDR3 protein: CASSPNRDQPQHF

D gene: -
CDR3 length: 15
V gene: TRBV12-5
clone size: many
J gene: TRBJ2-7
CDR3 DNA: TGTGCTAGTGGTTTGGTAGCTGCAGCACTGGACGAGCAGTACTTC
CDR3 protein: CASGLVAAALDEQYF

D gene: TRBD1
CDR3 length: 11
V gene: TRBV29-1
clone size: many
J gene: TRBJ1-2
CDR3 DNA: TGCAGCTTTGGACAGGGCCATGGCTACACCTTC
CDR3 protein: CSFGQGHGYTF

D gene: TRBD1
CDR3 length: 15
V gene: TRBV5-1
clone size: few
J gene: TRBJ1-4
CDR3 DNA: TGCGCCAGCCGCGACGGGACAGGGGAGGGGGAAAAACTGTTTTTT
CDR3 protein: CASRDGTGEGEKLFF

D gene: TRBD1
CDR3 length: 15
V gene: TRBV7-8
clone size: -
J gene: TRBJ2-7
CDR3 DNA: TGTGCCAGCAGCGTCCCCGGGACAGGAGATTACGAGCAGTACTTC
CDR3 protein: CASSVPGTGDYEQYF

D gene: -
CDR3 length: 15
V gene: TRBV9
clone size: -
J gene: TRBJ2-1
CDR3 DNA: TGTGCCAGCAGCGTAGGGACAAACTCCTACAATGAGCAGTTCTTC
CDR3 protein: CASSVGTNSYNEQFF

D gene: TRBD1
CDR3 length: 15
V gene: TRBV7-3
clone size: -
J gene: TRBJ2-7
CDR3 DNA: TGTGCCAGCAGCGTTGGACAGGGAGTCGCCTACGAGCAGTACTTC
CDR3 protein: CASSVGQGVAYEQYF

D gene: -
CDR3 length: 13
V gene: TRBV6-5
clone size: many
J gene: TRBJ2-7
CDR3 DNA: TGTGCCAGCAGTTACTCGGACACCTACGAGCAGTACTTC
CDR3 protein: CASSYSDTYEQYF

D gene: TRBD1
CDR3 length: 15
V gene: TRBV7-9
clone size: -
J gene: TRBJ2-7
CDR3 DNA: TGTGCCAGCAGACCCTACACCGGGACAGGTAACGAGCAGTACTTC
CDR3 protein: CASRPYTGTGNEQYF

D gene: -
CDR3 length: 18
V gene: TRBV3-1
clone size: -
J gene: TRBJ1-1
CDR3 DNA: TGTGCCAGCAGCCATCGACTAGGGAGGATGCCTTCGAACACTGAAGCTTTCTTT
CDR3 protein: CASSHRLGRMPSNTEAFF

D gene: TRBD1
CDR3 length: 14
V gene: TRBV5-8
clone size: -
J gene: TRBJ1-2
CDR3 DNA: TGTGCCAGCGGGGGACAGGGGGTTAACTATGGCTACACCTTC
CDR3 protein: CASGGQGVNYGYTF

D gene: -
CDR3 length: 14
V gene: TRBV24-1
clone size: many
J gene: TRBJ2-2
CDR3 DNA: TGTGCCACCAGTGTGTCCAGTATCACCGGGGAGCTGTTTTTT
CDR3 protein: CATSVSSITGELFF

D gene: -
CDR3 length: 17
V gene: TRBV7-9
clone size: -
J gene: TRBJ1-1
CDR3 DNA: TGTGCCAGCAGCTTAGTTTTATGGAGGGGTTCGGACACTGAAGCTTTCTTT
CDR3 protein: CASSLVLWRGSDTEAFF

D gene: TRBD2
CDR3 length: 13
V gene: TRBV10-3
clone size: few
J gene: TRBJ2-1
CDR3 DNA: TGTGCCATCAAGGGCGGGAGTACCAATGAGCAGTTCTTC
CDR3 protein: CAIKGGSTNEQFF

D gene: -
CDR3 length: 13
V gene: TRBV2
clone size: few
J gene: TRBJ2-2
CDR3 DNA: TGTGCCAGCAGTGAAGCGCGTGGCGGGGAGCTGTTTTTT
CDR3 protein: CASSEARGGELFF

D gene: -
CDR3 length: 16
V gene: TRBV7-6
clone size: few
J gene: TRBJ2-7
CDR3 DNA: TGTGCCAGCAGCCCCACGGCCCCAGACCCCTACAATGAGCAGTACTTC
CDR3 protein: CASSPTAPDPYNEQYF

D gene: -
CDR3 length: 13
V gene: TRBV12-3/TRBV12-4
clone size: few
J gene: TRBJ2-3
CDR3 DNA: TGTGCCAGCACCTTAGCCGGGCGCAATACGCAGTATTTT
CDR3 protein: CASTLAGRNTQYF